This passage covers 15 T cell receptor beta chains from one sample sequenced in a study of blood T cell repertoires in COVID-19. Some clones are missing from TCRdb's copy, which holds only in-frame ones; the method was immunoSEQ multiplex PCR. The table lists under 350,000 clones, roughly 80% of them singletons. The sample consisted of peripheral blood. The origin of the receptors is a woman aged 45-65 years who had recovered from COVID-19.

The rearrangement links TRBV28 to TRBJ2-7, with 9 bases that match TRBD1. Germline assignment: CDR1 MDHEN and CDR2 SYDVKM. This CDR3 region has 18 residues. The V segment lost 2 bases and the J segment 0 bases; nucleotides outside the gene matches: 11. The CDR3 loop is CASSLLGQGKLSSYEQYF. In DNA, the CDR3 is TGTGCCAGCAGTTTACTGGGACAGGGAAAGTTGAGCTCCTACGAGCAGTACTTC. Full variable domain (remainder filled in from reference TRBV28 and TRBJ2-7): DVKVTQSSRYLVKRTGEKVFLECVQDMDHENMFWYRQDPGLGLRLIYFSYDVKMKEKGDIPEGYSVSREKKERFSLILESASTNQTSMYLCASSLLGQGKLSSYEQYFGPGTRLTVT.

The CDR3 DNA follows: TGTGCCTGGAGCCTCGGGACAGGGGTAGATACGCAGTATTTT. Protein sequence: CAWSLGTGVDTQYF. This chain connects TRBV30 to TRBJ2-3; 10 bases match TRBD1. The length of the CDR3 is 14 residues. CDR1 GTSNPN and CDR2 SVGIG come from the germline V gene (reference sequence). After removal of 3 bases from V and 5 bases from J, the junction contained 5 bases not matched to a gene.

The CDR3 DNA reads TGTGCCACCAGTGATTCACAGGGGTACGGTGGCTACACCTTC. This gives the protein CATSDSQGYGGYTF. The rearrangement uses TRBV24-1 and TRBJ1-2; TRBD1 matches at 7 bases. V shed 2 bases and J 7 bases; nucleotides not matched to a gene: 6. Germline-derived CDR1 and CDR2 are KGHDR and SFDVKD. This CDR3 is 14 amino acids long.

The V gene is TRBV7-7, the J gene TRBJ2-5; 8 bases match TRBD1. The germline V gene has CDR1 SSHAT and CDR2 FNYEAQ (reference sequence). This CDR3 contains 14 residues. Unmatched junction bases numbered 4, after V lost 5 bases and J lost 2 bases. The CDR3 reads CASSHGQGQETQYF. In nucleotides, the CDR3 is TGTGCCAGCAGCCACGGACAGGGACAAGAGACCCAGTACTTC.

This clone appeared once. CDR3 nucleotides: TGTGCCAGCAGTGACCCGGGACAGGCCTCCTACGAGCAGTACTTC. This codes for CASSDPGQASYEQYF. The chain couples TRBV2 to TRBJ2-7, with 8 bases matching TRBD1. J lost 0 bases, V lost 3 bases, and 4 bases had no gene match. CDR3 length: 15 amino acids. CDR1 and CDR2 from the germline V gene are SNHLY and FYNNEI. Full variable domain (remainder filled in from reference TRBV2 and TRBJ2-7): EPEVTQTPSHQVTQMGQEVILRCVPISNHLYFYWYRQILGQKVEFLVSFYNNEISEKSEIFDDQFSVERPDGSNFTLKIRSTKLEDSAMYFCASSDPGQASYEQYFGPGTRLTVT.

The rearrangement uses TRBV4-3 and TRBJ2-7, with TRBD2 as a possible D gene (6 bases). The germline CDR1 and CDR2 sequences are LGHNA and YSLEER. Trimming shortened V by 2 bases and J by 7 bases, and 15 bases separated the two germline ends. The CDR3 has 14 residues. CDR3 bases: TGCGCCAGCAGCCAACAAAAAGGAGGGCTAGAGCAGTACTTC. It specifies CASSQQKGGLEQYF.

This sequence joins TRBV6-5 and TRBJ1-1; D is unresolved. This CDR3 is built from 14 residues. Trimming removed 7 bases from V and 1 base from J, with 13 bases in between. CDR1 is MNHEY, CDR2 SVGAGI, per germline. The CDR3 protein is CASNLHGRNTEAFF. In nucleotides, the CDR3 is TGTGCCAGCAACCTACACGGGAGGAACACTGAAGCTTTCTTT.

This clone was observed a few times. The V and J genes are TRBV28 and TRBJ1-1; tentatively, D is TRBD1 (6 bases). V was shortened by 7 bases and J by 5 bases, with 17 bases between the two germline ends. In germline, CDR1 is MDHEN, CDR2 SYDVKM. The CDR3 has 14 amino acids. The CDR3 nucleotides read TGTGCCAGCAACCGCCCCTCGAGGGGGACTGAAGCTTTCTTT. Residues: CASNRPSRGTEAFF.

The J gene is TRBJ1-2, the V gene TRBV5-8; perhaps TRBD1 as D (5 bases). The germline V gene has CDR1 SGHTS and CDR2 YDEGEE. With 0 bases removed from V and 8 bases from J, the gap between germline ends came to 14 bases. The CDR3 totals 14 residues. Written as DNA, the CDR3 is TGTGCCAGCAGCTTGGGCAGGGCTGATAAGGGCTACACCTTC. Protein product: CASSLGRADKGYTF.

The chain joins TRBV28 to TRBJ1-3; D remains unclear. CDR3 length: 15 amino acids. The germline gives CDR1 MDHEN, CDR2 SYDVKM. The V end was cut by 6 bases, the J end by 0 bases, with 12 bases between. CDR3 residues: CASSNSLSSGNTIYF. CDR3 bases: TGTGCCAGCAGCAACTCTTTGAGCTCTGGAAACACCATATATTTT.

This chain connects TRBV6-5 to TRBJ2-2; the D gene is possibly TRBD2 (5 bases). Germline V CDR1 and CDR2: MNHEY, SVGAGI. The CDR3 loop spans 15 amino acids. Trimming took 7 bases from V and 4 from J, leaving 16 bases between them. CDR3 nucleotide sequence: TGTGCCAGCACCCCTGCCGACGGGATCACCGGGGAGCTGTTTTTT. It encodes CASTPADGITGELFF.

The J gene is TRBJ1-1, the V gene TRBV5-6; perhaps TRBD1 as D (5 bases). Trimming stripped 0 bases from V and 6 bases from J, with 9 bases between. This CDR3 is 13 amino acids long. Germline V gene sequence: CDR1 SGHDT, CDR2 YYEEEE. CDR3 protein: CASSLGQGAEAFF. The CDR3 bases are TGTGCCAGCAGCTTGGGGCAGGGCGCTGAAGCTTTCTTT.

The chain joins TRBV11-2 to TRBJ2-1, with D hard to call. V lost 5 bases to trimming and J lost 5 bases, with 25 bases between them. Germline V CDR1 and CDR2: SGHAT, FQNNGV. CDR3 length: 18 amino acids. This CDR3 reads CASSPSIPTLFINNEQFF. CDR3 nucleotides: TGTGCCAGCAGCCCTTCGATACCTACCCTTTTTATTAACAATGAGCAGTTCTTC.

This clone was seen only a few times. The chain recombines TRBV28 with TRBJ1-6; TRBD1 agrees at 10 bases. The V gene's germline CDR1 is MDHEN and CDR2 SYDVKM. The V gene end was trimmed by 8 bases and the J gene end by 8 bases; junction bases not matched to a gene: 12. The CDR3 spans 16 residues. CDR3: CASGSTGTGAHSPLHF. The CDR3 DNA reads TGTGCCAGCGGATCAACCGGGACAGGGGCTCATTCACCCCTCCACTTT.

The J gene is TRBJ2-5, the V gene TRBV24-1, with 8 positions matching TRBD1. Germline V lookup: CDR1 KGHDR, CDR2 SFDVKD. The trim removed 9 bases at V and 1 base at J, leaving 9 bases unmatched. This CDR3 is built from 15 residues. The DNA for the CDR3 is TGTGCCACCGGGGAAACAGGGGGGCTCCAAGAGACCCAGTACTTC. Amino acids: CATGETGGLQETQYF.